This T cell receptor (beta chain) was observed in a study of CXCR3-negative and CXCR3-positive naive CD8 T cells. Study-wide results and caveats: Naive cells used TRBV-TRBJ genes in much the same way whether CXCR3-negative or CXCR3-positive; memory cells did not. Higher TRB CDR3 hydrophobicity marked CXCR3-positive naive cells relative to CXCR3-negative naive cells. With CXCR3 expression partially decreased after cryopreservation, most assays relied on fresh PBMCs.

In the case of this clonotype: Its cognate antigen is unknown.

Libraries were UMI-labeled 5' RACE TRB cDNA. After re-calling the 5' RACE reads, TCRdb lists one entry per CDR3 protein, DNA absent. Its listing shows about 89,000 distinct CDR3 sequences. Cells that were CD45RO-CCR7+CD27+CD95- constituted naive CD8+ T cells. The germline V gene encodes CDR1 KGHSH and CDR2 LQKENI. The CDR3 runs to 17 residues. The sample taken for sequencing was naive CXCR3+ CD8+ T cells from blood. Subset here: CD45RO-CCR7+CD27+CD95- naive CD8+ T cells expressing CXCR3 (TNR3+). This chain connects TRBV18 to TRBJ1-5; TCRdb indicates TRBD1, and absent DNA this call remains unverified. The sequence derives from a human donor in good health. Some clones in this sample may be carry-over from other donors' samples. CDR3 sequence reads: CASSPPRETGGPQPQHF.